This T cell receptor beta chain was identified in a study of TIL therapy for anti-PD-1-resistant metastatic lung cancer. Study details: Half of patients were current or former smokers.

Sequencing used immunoSEQ v3. Only in-frame clones appear in the TCRdb table, and some are missing; sequencing was by immunoSEQ multiplex PCR. The sample gives fewer than 20,000 clones, about 68% of which show up once; more than 30% is in the top ten. To note about this clone: Its cognate antigen is unknown.

The time point was: pre-treatment sample, taken before nivolumab and TIL therapy. Trimming took 3 bases from V and 3 from J, leaving 6 bases between them. This CDR3 has 13 amino acids. Germline V gives CDR1 SNHLY, CDR2 FYNNEI. Notes on the study in general: TIL clonotype persistence in blood showed no apparent association with response. Patients were highly selected, enriched for treatment-naive, never-smoker and oncogene-addicted cases.

The clonotype was recovered from a person aged 25-80 years with non-small cell lung cancer. The chain couples TRBV2 to TRBJ1-3; D uncertain. Sequenced material: blood, taken at baseline. Here the CDR3 reads CASSDGFGNTIYF. CDR3 DNA sequence: TGTGCCAGCAGTGACGGGTTTGGAAACACCATATATTTT.